Each of the 14 T cell receptor beta chains below was sequenced from the same sample in a study of T cell responses to AZD1222 COVID-19 vaccine. Here immunoSEQ multiplex PCR was the method, and the copy in TCRdb shows in-frame clones only, minus some. This sample has roughly 60,000 clones, with around three quarters found just once. The material was peripheral blood, obtained 28 days after the second AZD1222 dose. The source is an adult who received the AZD1222 COVID-19 vaccine.

The chain uses TRBV10-2 and TRBJ2-7, with D possibly being TRBD2 (5 bases). The germline CDR1 and CDR2 sequences are WSHSY and SAAADI. Trimming took off 4 bases at V and 4 bases at J, with 8 bases between the two ends. This CDR3 is built from 12 residues. The CDR3: CASSVSGYEQYF. The CDR3 DNA reads TGCGCCAGCAGTGTTTCGGGGTACGAGCAGTACTTC.

This chain joins TRBV28 and TRBJ1-5; TRBD1 matches at 12 bases. CDR1 MDHEN and CDR2 SYDVKM come from the germline V gene. With V trimmed by 4 bases and J by 2 bases, 3 bases remained unmatched. The CDR3 is made up of 16 amino acids. The CDR3 DNA is TGTGCCAGCAGTTCGGGACAGGGGGCGGGCAATCAGCCCCAGCATTTT. Encoded protein: CASSSGQGAGNQPQHF.

The CDR3 spells CASRGGPRLEQYF. DNA of the CDR3: TGTGCCAGCAGGGGGGGGCCAAGGCTCGAGCAGTACTTC. The chain couples TRBV5-4 to TRBJ2-7; a possible D gene is TRBD2 (7 bases). The CDR3 loop spans 13 amino acids. Per the germline V gene, CDR1 is SGHNT and CDR2 is YYREEE (reference sequence). V was shortened by 5 bases and J by 6 bases, with 15 bases between the two germline ends.

The chain is built from TRBV19 and TRBJ1-5, with 8 bases aligning to TRBD1. This CDR3 has 16 amino acids. In germline, CDR1 is LNHDA, CDR2 SQIVND (reference sequence). The V and J ends lost 5 bases and 3 bases, in that order; junction bases with no gene match: 9. This CDR3 is CASSRNGQGANQPQHF. Here the CDR3 DNA reads TGTGCCAGTAGTCGGAATGGACAGGGAGCCAATCAGCCCCAGCATTTT.

The rearrangement links TRBV30 to TRBJ1-2; the match to TRBD1 covers 7 bases. J lost 2 bases, V lost 5 bases, and 8 bases had no gene match. Germline CDR1 is GTSNPN and CDR2 is SVGIG (reference sequence). The length of the CDR3 is 14 residues. CDR3 amino acids: CAWGDMTGNYGYTF. The CDR3 DNA sequence: TGTGCCTGGGGAGACATGACAGGGAACTATGGCTACACCTTC.

This chain joins TRBV7-3 and TRBJ1-4; tentatively, D is TRBD1 (6 bases). This CDR3 spans 15 amino acids. The germline V gene has CDR1 SGHTA and CDR2 FQGTGA. The V end was cut by 0 bases, the J end by 8 bases, with 13 bases between. CDR3 DNA: TGTGCCAGCAGCTTAACCGGACAGTTAGGCGAAAAACTGTTTTTT. Protein sequence: CASSLTGQLGEKLFF.

The chain uses TRBV11-2 and TRBJ1-4; D may be TRBD1 (5 bases). V was cut by 1 base and J by 6 bases, with 9 bases left in between. Germline lookup yields CDR1 SGHAT and CDR2 FQNNGV. CDR3 size: 14 residues. The CDR3 bases are TGTGCCAGCAGCTTAGTTGGGACCCATGAAAAACTGTTTTTT. This codes for CASSLVGTHEKLFF.

The chain combines TRBV6-5 with TRBJ2-3; tentative D call: TRBD2 (6 bases). The CDR3 loop spans 15 amino acids. Germline CDR1 reads MNHEY; CDR2 reads SVGAGI. V was clipped by 0 bases and J by 6 bases, with 13 bases between them. The DNA for the CDR3 is TGTGCCAGCAGTTACTCGATGCGGGGCAGGGATACGCAGTATTTT. It codes for CASSYSMRGRDTQYF.

The chain carries TRBV19 and TRBJ1-4; 9 bases agree with TRBD1. The trim removed 5 bases at V and 5 bases at J, leaving 3 bases unmatched. The CDR3 has 14 residues. Looked up from germline, CDR1 is LNHDA and CDR2 is SQIVND (reference sequence). The CDR3 region is CASSDGTGNEKLFF. The CDR3, as DNA: TGTGCCAGTAGTGACGGGACAGGGAATGAAAAACTGTTTTTT.

The rearrangement uses TRBV28 and TRBJ1-2; D not certain. CDR1 and CDR2 from the germline V gene are MDHEN and SYDVKM. V gave up 3 bases and J gave up 8 bases, with 16 bases separating them. This CDR3 is 14 amino acids long. The CDR3 nucleotides are TGTGCCAGCAGTTTCGGGTCCTCACCTTGGGGCTACACCTTC. This translates into CASSFGSSPWGYTF.

This rearrangement joins TRBV15 to TRBJ1-2; TRBD1 matches 8 bases. The CDR3 is 14 amino acids. Germline V lookup: CDR1 LNHNV, CDR2 YYDKDF (reference sequence). With V trimmed by 9 bases and J by 4 bases, 10 bases remained unmatched. CDR3 amino acids: CATEKGQGGYGYTF. For the CDR3, the DNA is TGTGCCACAGAGAAAGGACAGGGAGGCTATGGCTACACCTTC.

The chain carries TRBV3-1 (or the pseudogene TRBV3-2) and TRBJ1-5; D is undetermined. The V end lost 4 bases, the J end lost 5 bases, and 15 bases lay between the germline ends. Germline V gene sequence: CDR1 LGHDT, CDR2 YNNKEL (reference sequence). The CDR3 covers 15 residues. The CDR3 coding sequence is TGTGCCAGCAGCCGAAGACTGGGAGCTGATCAGCCCCAGCATTTT. Translation: CASSRRLGADQPQHF.

This clone was observed once. Here the CDR3 DNA reads TGTGCCAGCAGTCGGGACCGCAGCACAGATACGCAGTATTTT. Its protein is CASSRDRSTDTQYF. V usage is TRBV28 and J usage is TRBJ2-3; D assignment may be TRBD1 or TRBD2 (5 bases each). CDR3 length equals 14 residues. Germline V gene lookup returns CDR1 MDHEN and CDR2 SYDVKM. V shed 5 bases and J shed 0 bases, with 9 bases lying between them.

CDR3 nucleotides: TGCAGCGTTGTCGGACAGGACTCTGGAAACACCATATATTTT. Amino acids: CSVVGQDSGNTIYF. The V call is TRBV29-1, the J call TRBJ1-3; 7 positions agree with TRBD1. Germline values: CDR1 SQVTM, CDR2 ANQGSEA. The V and J ends lost 4 bases and 0 bases, in that order; junction bases with no gene match: 3. This CDR3 is built from 14 residues. The whole variable domain, filled in from reference TRBV29-1 and TRBJ1-3, reads SAVISQKPSRDICQRGTSLTIQCQVDSQVTMMFWYRQQPGQSLTLIATANQGSEATYESGFVIDKFPISRPNLTFSTLTVSNMSPEDSSIYLCSVVGQDSGNTIYFGEGSWLTVV.